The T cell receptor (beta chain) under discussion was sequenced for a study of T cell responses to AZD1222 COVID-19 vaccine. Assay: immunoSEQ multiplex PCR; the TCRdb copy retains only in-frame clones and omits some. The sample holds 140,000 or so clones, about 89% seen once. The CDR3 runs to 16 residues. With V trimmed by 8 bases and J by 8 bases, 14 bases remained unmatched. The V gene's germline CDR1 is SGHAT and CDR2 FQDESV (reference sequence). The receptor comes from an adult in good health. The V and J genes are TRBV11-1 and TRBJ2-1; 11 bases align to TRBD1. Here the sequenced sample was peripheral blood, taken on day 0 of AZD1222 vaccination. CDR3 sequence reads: CASASTGTGGWDEQFF. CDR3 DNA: TGTGCCAGCGCTTCAACCGGGACAGGGGGTTGGGATGAGCAGTTCTTC.